The 21 T cell receptor beta chains below all came from one sample that was sequenced in a study of response to subunit inactivated influenza vaccine. One entry per CDR3 protein, called by TCRdb with MiXCR from the RT-PCR reads. The sample contains hundreds of thousands of distinct CDR3 sequences, 25% of which appear only once. The material sequenced was CD4+ T cells sorted from PBMCs, taken roughly 5 days after vaccination. The receptor set was obtained from a man aged 50-59 years who received an inactivated influenza vaccine.

The V and J genes are TRBV6-2 or TRBV6-3 and TRBJ1-1; 8 bases match TRBD1. The trim removed 1 base at V and 6 bases at J, leaving 16 bases unmatched. This CDR3 has 18 residues. Germline CDR1 is MNHEY and CDR2 is SVGEGT. CDR3 sequence (DNA): TGTGCCAGCAGTTACTTGGGTGGGACAGGCGTATACCGTCCTGAAGCTTTCTTT. It is translated as CASSYLGGTGVYRPEAFF.

The V call is TRBV27, the J call TRBJ2-5; TRBD2 matches 14 bases. V lost 6 bases and J lost 5; bases outside the gene matches: 8. Germline V CDR1 and CDR2: MNHEY, SMNVEV (reference sequence). This CDR3 comprises 16 residues. CDR3 residues: CASRGLAGAPTETQYF. CDR3 DNA sequence: TGTGCCAGCAGGGGACTAGCGGGAGCACCAACGGAGACCCAGTACTTC.

The chain employs TRBV10-3 and TRBJ2-3; no reliable D call. The CDR3 spans 11 residues. Germline-derived CDR1 and CDR2 are ENHRY and SYGVKD. With 4 bases removed from V and 4 bases from J, the gap between germline ends came to 3 bases. This CDR3 reads CAISASDTQYF. The CDR3 nucleotides read TGTGCCATCAGTGCCTCAGATACGCAGTATTTT.

This clonotype was detected only a few times. V gene TRBV5-6 combines with J gene TRBJ2-3, with D perhaps matching TRBD1 (8 bases). V lost 6 bases and J 10 bases, leaving 12 bases between the germline ends. There are 11 residues in the CDR3. CDR1 is SGHDT and CDR2 is YYEEEE in the germline V gene. The CDR3 DNA reads as TGTGCCAGCAAACAGGGGGGGGCGCAGTATTTT. Its translation: CASKQGGAQYF.

This chain joins TRBV7-6 and TRBJ2-5; D call uncertain. Trimming left V 5 bases short and J 10 bases short, with 11 bases between. The CDR3 consists of 11 residues. Per the germline V gene, CDR1 is SGHVS and CDR2 is FNYEAQ. The CDR3 reads CASSANMGQYF. As DNA, the CDR3 is TGTGCCAGCAGCGCAAACATGGGCCAGTACTTC.

The V and J genes are TRBV5-1 and TRBJ2-2; D remains unclear. CDR1 is SGHRS, CDR2 YFSETQ, per germline. Trimming shortened V by 7 bases and J by 2 bases, and 3 bases separated the two germline ends. This CDR3 has 11 amino acids. The CDR3 here is CASHNTGELFF. CDR3 DNA sequence: TGCGCCAGCCATAACACCGGGGAGCTGTTTTTT.

This clonotype was found a few times. This sequence joins TRBV10-1 and TRBJ2-7; TRBD1 matches 7 bases. CDR1 and CDR2 (germline): WNHNN, SYGVQD (reference sequence). The ends lost 7 bases at V and 0 bases at J; junction bases unmatched: 9. The CDR3 contains 15 residues. The CDR3 sequence is CASNANRGNSYEQYF. In nucleotides, the CDR3 is TGCGCCAGCAATGCTAACAGGGGAAACTCCTACGAGCAGTACTTC.

The count of this clonotype is one. This chain links TRBV28 with TRBJ2-3; D is uncertain. Germline-derived CDR1 and CDR2 are MDHEN and SYDVKM. V dropped 5 bases and J dropped 3 bases, with 9 bases sitting between them. The CDR3 has 13 amino acids. Here the CDR3 DNA reads TGTGCCAGCAGTAAAGTTGTGACAGATACGCAGTATTTT. Its protein is CASSKVVTDTQYF.

V and J are TRBV20-1 and TRBJ2-5; tentatively, D is TRBD2 (5 bases). This CDR3 is built from 13 residues. V gave up 6 bases and J gave up 5 bases, with 16 bases separating them. CDR1 is DFQATT and CDR2 is SNEGSKA in the germline V gene (reference sequence). The chain's CDR3 is CSARRGAVETQYF. CDR3 DNA sequence: TGCAGTGCCCGTCGGGGAGCGGTCGAGACCCAGTACTTC.

V gene TRBV2 combines with J gene TRBJ2-5; possibly TRBD1 or TRBD2 for D (5 bases each). In germline, CDR1 is SNHLY, CDR2 FYNNEI. The length of the CDR3 is 15 residues. V shed 5 bases and J shed 1 base, with 14 bases lying between them. The CDR3 reads CASSSQAGTQETQYF. As DNA, the CDR3 is TGTGCCAGCAGTTCCCAGGCCGGGACCCAAGAGACCCAGTACTTC. Full variable domain (rest looked up from reference TRBV2 and TRBJ2-5): EPEVTQTPSHQVTQMGQEVILRCVPISNHLYFYWYRQILGQKVEFLVSFYNNEISEKSEIFDDQFSVERPDGSNFTLKIRSTKLEDSAMYFCASSSQAGTQETQYFGPGTRLLVL.

This clonotype was observed a few times. This sequence joins TRBV10-3 and TRBJ1-1; no reliable D call. This CDR3 is 11 amino acids long. Germline V gene data show CDR1 as ENHRY and CDR2 as SYGVKD. V lost 2 bases and J 8 bases, leaving 6 bases between the germline ends. CDR3 sequence: CAISEDGEAFF. Written as DNA, the CDR3 is TGTGCCATCAGTGAGGACGGGGAAGCTTTCTTT.

As DNA, the CDR3 is TGCAGTGCTAGAACCCATTTGTCCGGGGAGCTGTTTTTT. Residues: CSARTHLSGELFF. The V call is TRBV20-1, the J call TRBJ2-2; D is unresolved. There are 13 residues in the CDR3. Germline CDR1 and CDR2: DFQATT and SNEGSKA (reference sequence). Trimming shortened V by 2 bases and J by 6 bases, and 10 bases separated the two germline ends.

V gene TRBV12-5 combines with J gene TRBJ1-1; 8 nucleotides align to TRBD1. The V gene end was trimmed by 4 bases and the J gene end by 10 bases; junction bases not matched to a gene: 14. CDR3 size: 15 residues. The germline V gene encodes CDR1 LGHNT and CDR2 FRNRAP. CDR3 residues: CASGSVWTGSSSAFF. The CDR3 DNA sequence: TGTGCTAGTGGTTCTGTGTGGACAGGGTCTTCCTCAGCTTTCTTT.

This clonotype was seen a handful of times. This chain connects TRBV7-2 to TRBJ2-3; D is possibly TRBD1 (5 bases). The CDR3 has 15 amino acids. Looked up from germline, CDR1 is SGHTA and CDR2 is FQGNSA. Trimming stripped 5 bases from V and 4 bases from J, with 16 bases between. The chain's CDR3 is CASSPTQGWSDTQYF. CDR3 nucleotides: TGTGCCAGCAGCCCGACGCAGGGTTGGTCAGATACGCAGTATTTT.

This clonotype was observed many times. The chain carries TRBV20-1 and TRBJ1-2; D gene ambiguous. In germline, CDR1 is DFQATT, CDR2 SNEGSKA (reference sequence). V shed 3 bases and J shed 6 bases, with 8 bases lying between them. The CDR3 contains 11 residues. CDR3 coding DNA: TGCAGTGCTAGTCGGACGAATGGCTACACCTTC. Protein product: CSASRTNGYTF.

This clonotype was picked up a small number of times. The V gene is TRBV7-2, the J gene TRBJ1-1; D unresolved. CDR1 and CDR2 from the germline V gene are SGHTA and FQGNSA. V lost 10 bases and J 0 bases, leaving 15 bases between the germline ends. The CDR3 totals 14 residues. The DNA for the CDR3 is TGTGCCACCAAGGTCGGCACCATGAACACTGAAGCTTTCTTT. It codes for CATKVGTMNTEAFF.

This clonotype was observed a handful of times. The chain has TRBV9 and TRBJ1-3, with no clear D. The germline V and J ends were trimmed by 0 bases and 0 bases, with 1 base remaining between them. Germline V CDR1 and CDR2: SGDLS, YYNGEE. This CDR3 contains 13 residues. CDR3 sequence reads: CASSVDSGNTIYF. The CDR3 nucleotides are TGTGCCAGCAGCGTAGACTCTGGAAACACCATATATTTT.

This rearrangement joins TRBV20-1 to TRBJ1-5, with D unclear. This CDR3 has 14 residues. Germline V gene data show CDR1 as DFQATT and CDR2 as SNEGSKA (reference sequence). Deletions cut 8 bases from V and 1 base from J, with 15 bases between. CDR3 in DNA: TGCAGTTCCCAAGCTGGGCAAAGCAATCAGCCCCAGCATTTT. Its translation is CSSQAGQSNQPQHF.

This clonotype was found a few times. V is TRBV20-1 and J is TRBJ1-1; D call uncertain. The V gene lost 6 bases and the J gene lost 0 bases, with 11 bases spanning the gap. The CDR3 contains 13 residues. Germline values: CDR1 DFQATT, CDR2 SNEGSKA (reference sequence). The CDR3 sequence: CSATITVNTEAFF. The CDR3 DNA is TGCAGTGCCACAATTACGGTGAACACTGAAGCTTTCTTT.

The V and J genes are TRBV5-6 and TRBJ2-3; D ambiguous. The CDR3 covers 16 residues. Per the germline V gene, CDR1 is SGHDT and CDR2 is YYEEEE. V was pared by 0 bases and J by 5 bases, with 16 bases between. This CDR3 is CASSLDLVARRDTQYF. In DNA form, the CDR3 reads TGTGCCAGCAGCTTGGACCTCGTCGCCAGGAGAGATACGCAGTATTTT.

V gene TRBV29-1 combines with J gene TRBJ2-2; no definite D call. The CDR3 has 11 amino acids. V gave up 6 bases and J gave up 2 bases, with 4 bases separating them. The germline V gene has CDR1 SQVTM and CDR2 ANQGSEA. CDR3 sequence (DNA): TGCAGCGTAGAAAACACCGGGGAGCTGTTTTTT. It encodes CSVENTGELFF.